The 20 T cell receptor beta chains presented below share a single source sample, sequenced in a study of Ad26.COV2.S vaccination and SARS-CoV-2 variants. Generated by immunoSEQ multiplex PCR, the TCRdb table keeps only in-frame clones and is missing some. The data contain more than 150,000 clones, approximately 90% of them seen just once; the ten biggest clones take up 4.5% to 7.5%. This specimen was peripheral blood, taken after recovery from COVID-19. These receptors were obtained from a human donor who had recovered from COVID-19.

V and J are TRBV7-9 and TRBJ1-1, with D possibly matching TRBD1 (6 bases). Germline CDR1 reads SEHNR; CDR2 reads FQNEAQ (reference sequence). The CDR3 totals 13 residues. Trimming shortened V by 5 bases and J by 7 bases, and 14 bases separated the two germline ends. Here the CDR3 DNA reads TGTGCCAGCAGCCCGGACAGAGCGGGTGAAGCTTTCTTT. Its translation is CASSPDRAGEAFF.

The chain is built from TRBV5-4 and TRBJ2-5, with 11 bases that match TRBD2. CDR3 length: 15 amino acids. J lost 5 bases, V lost 3 bases, and 6 bases had no gene match. Germline V gives CDR1 SGHNT, CDR2 YYREEE (reference sequence). The CDR3 loop is CASSYLAGGPETQYF. DNA for the CDR3: TGTGCCAGCAGCTACCTAGCGGGGGGACCGGAGACCCAGTACTTC.

The chain carries TRBV5-4 and TRBJ1-4; D unclear. Trimming left V 4 bases short and J 7 bases short, with 14 bases between. Looked up from germline, CDR1 is SGHNT and CDR2 is YYREEE (reference sequence). CDR3 length: 14 amino acids. The CDR3: CASSPTISSEKLFF. Here the CDR3 DNA reads TGTGCCAGCAGCCCCACCATAAGCAGTGAAAAACTGTTTTTT.

This clone was detected a few times. The junction shows a germline mismatch at one end, possibly a read error. The rearrangement links TRBV5-1 to TRBJ1-4; 9 bases agree with TRBD1. The length of the CDR3 is 15 residues. In germline, CDR1 is SGHRS, CDR2 YFSETQ. The CDR3 loop is CASSLGTGVNEKLFF. The CDR3 nucleotides are TGCGCCAGCAGCTTGGGGACAGGGGTTAATGAAAAGCTGTTTTTT.

This rearrangement joins TRBV5-1 to TRBJ2-1, with TRBD1 identical over 9 bases. V was clipped by 4 bases and J by 7 bases; unmatched bases: 3. Germline loops: CDR1 SGHRS, CDR2 YFSETQ. CDR3 size: 13 residues. In DNA form, the CDR3 reads TGCGCCAGCAGCCGGGACAGGGTTAATGAGCAGTTCTTC. Encoded protein: CASSRDRVNEQFF.

This chain joins TRBV7-2 and TRBJ2-2, with D perhaps matching TRBD2 (6 bases). The germline V gene encodes CDR1 SGHTA and CDR2 FQGNSA. Trimming left V 0 bases short and J 2 bases short, with 7 bases between. CDR3 size: 15 residues. The CDR3 coding sequence is TGTGCCAGCAGCTTAGCCGGGACTAACACCGGGGAGCTGTTTTTT. Its protein product is CASSLAGTNTGELFF.

This chain connects TRBV29-1 to TRBJ2-3; D gene unclear. Trimming shortened V by 4 bases and J by 5 bases, and 7 bases separated the two germline ends. The length of the CDR3 is 11 residues. Germline values: CDR1 SQVTM, CDR2 ANQGSEA. The chain's CDR3 is CSVGIVDTQYF. DNA for the CDR3: TGCAGCGTTGGGATAGTAGATACGCAGTATTTT.

In this sample, this clone turned up once. This chain links TRBV19 with TRBJ2-1; TRBD2 aligns across 11 bases. V lost 3 bases to trimming and J lost 4 bases; unmatched junction nucleotides: 5. The CDR3 is 16 residues long. Per germline, CDR1 LNHDA and CDR2 SQIVND (reference sequence). CDR3: CASSIPRLAGYNEQFF. CDR3 coding DNA: TGTGCCAGTAGTATCCCTCGACTAGCGGGGTACAATGAGCAGTTCTTC.

This sequence joins TRBV12-3 or TRBV12-4 and TRBJ2-7; D ambiguous. The CDR3 extends over 11 amino acids. Trimming stripped 5 bases from V and 7 bases from J, with 9 bases between. This CDR3 reads CASSAADEQYF. The CDR3 DNA follows: TGTGCCAGCAGTGCGGCCGATGAGCAGTACTTC.

The V call is TRBV10-3, the J call TRBJ2-6, with D possibly matching TRBD1 (6 bases). CDR3 length: 16 amino acids. CDR1 ENHRY and CDR2 SYGVKD come from the germline V gene. Trimming stripped 6 bases from V and 0 bases from J, with 12 bases between. CDR3 coding DNA: TGTGCCATCAGGGGGGCAGGGGTCTCTGGGGCCAACGTCCTGACTTTC. It specifies CAIRGAGVSGANVLTF.

The rearrangement joins TRBV7-8 to TRBJ2-7; TRBD2 matches 7 bases. Unmatched junction bases numbered 10, after V lost 1 base and J lost 4 bases. The CDR3 covers 16 residues. CDR1 and CDR2 from the germline V gene are SGHVS and FQNEAQ. The CDR3 protein is CASSLDGGLLTYEQYF. In DNA form, the CDR3 reads TGTGCCAGCAGCTTAGACGGGGGACTACTCACTTACGAGCAGTACTTC.

This rearrangement joins TRBV19 to TRBJ1-1, with D unclear. V was pared by 5 bases and J by 1 base, with 5 bases between. Looked up from germline, CDR1 is LNHDA and CDR2 is SQIVND (reference sequence). CDR3 size: 12 residues. The CDR3 nucleotides are TGTGCCAGTAGTCCAGAGAACACTGAAGCTTTCTTT. Translation: CASSPENTEAFF.

V is TRBV5-1 and J is TRBJ2-5; D call uncertain. Trimming removed 1 base at V and 2 bases at J, with 6 bases between. CDR1 and CDR2 from the germline V gene are SGHRS and YFSETQ. The length of the CDR3 is 13 residues. CDR3 region: CASSLRPQETQYF. CDR3 coding DNA: TGCGCCAGCAGCTTGAGGCCGCAAGAGACCCAGTACTTC. Drawing the rest from reference TRBV5-1 and TRBJ2-5, the complete variable domain is KAGVTQTPRYLIKTRGQQVTLSCSPISGHRSVSWYQQTPGQGLQFLFEYFSETQRNKGNFPGRFSGRQFSNSRSEMNVSTLELGDSALYLCASSLRPQETQYFGPGTRLLVL.

This chain connects TRBV7-3 to TRBJ2-7, with TRBD2 matching 10 bases. CDR1 SGHTA and CDR2 FQGTGA come from the germline V gene. CDR3 length: 15 residues. Trimming at V came to 5 bases and at J to 3 bases, leaving 7 bases not matched to a gene. This CDR3 reads CASSPRASGGYEQYF. DNA of the CDR3: TGTGCCAGCAGCCCTAGGGCTAGCGGGGGCTACGAGCAGTACTTC.

This clone came up once. The J gene is TRBJ1-1, the V gene TRBV5-1; D is undetermined. Germline lookup yields CDR1 SGHRS and CDR2 YFSETQ. This CDR3 spans 14 amino acids. The V and J ends lost 0 bases and 3 bases respectively, with 9 bases between them. The CDR3 nucleotides are TGCGCCAGCAGCTTGGGTTCGGAGGACACTGAAGCTTTCTTT. Translating gives CASSLGSEDTEAFF.

V usage is TRBV7-3 and J usage is TRBJ2-1; D tentatively fits TRBD1 or TRBD2 (6 bases each). This CDR3 has 17 amino acids. Trimming shortened V by 5 bases and J by 0 bases, and 17 bases separated the two germline ends. Germline CDR1 and CDR2: SGHTA and FQGTGA. The CDR3 DNA reads TGTGCCAGCAGCGGATCGCTGGGGGGCCCCTCCTACAATGAGCAGTTCTTC. It encodes CASSGSLGGPSYNEQFF.

This sequence joins TRBV7-3 and TRBJ1-1; the D is unclear. The CDR3 contains 13 residues. The V gene's germline CDR1 is SGHTA and CDR2 FQGTGA. Between the trimmed V and J ends, which lost 4 bases and 1 base, there was a span of 7 bases. CDR3 DNA sequence: TGTGCCAGCAGCTCACAGCAGAACACTGAAGCTTTCTTT. It specifies CASSSQQNTEAFF.

The chain uses TRBV19 and TRBJ1-1; no reliable D call. Germline V gives CDR1 LNHDA, CDR2 SQIVND (reference sequence). Trimming stripped 5 bases from V and 2 bases from J, with 15 bases between. This CDR3 comprises 15 residues. The CDR3 coding sequence is TGTGCCAGTAGTCAAGTAAGGTACCAAAACACTGAAGCTTTCTTT. Translation gives CASSQVRYQNTEAFF. Full variable domain (rest looked up from reference TRBV19 and TRBJ1-1): DGGITQSPKYLFRKEGQNVTLSCEQNLNHDAMYWYRQDPGQGLRLIYYSQIVNDFQKGDIAEGYSVSREKKESFPLTVTSAQKNPTAFYLCASSQVRYQNTEAFFGQGTRLTVV.

The genes are TRBV6-2 or TRBV6-3 and TRBJ2-7; D gene unclear. The CDR3 covers 15 residues. Germline V lookup: CDR1 MNHEY, CDR2 SVGEGT. Between the trimmed V and J ends, which lost 2 bases and 6 bases, there was a span of 17 bases. CDR3 coding DNA: TGTGCCAGCAGTTACCTAAGGACCCTCACGGGCGAGCAGTACTTC. Protein product: CASSYLRTLTGEQYF.

The chain links TRBV7-3 to TRBJ2-7; 11 bases are shared with TRBD1. V was clipped by 8 bases and J by 5 bases; unmatched bases: 5. Germline CDR1 is SGHTA and CDR2 is FQGTGA. The length of the CDR3 is 13 residues. As DNA, the CDR3 is TGTGCCAGCGGACAGGGGGCGAGAAACGAGCAGTACTTC. Translation: CASGQGARNEQYF.